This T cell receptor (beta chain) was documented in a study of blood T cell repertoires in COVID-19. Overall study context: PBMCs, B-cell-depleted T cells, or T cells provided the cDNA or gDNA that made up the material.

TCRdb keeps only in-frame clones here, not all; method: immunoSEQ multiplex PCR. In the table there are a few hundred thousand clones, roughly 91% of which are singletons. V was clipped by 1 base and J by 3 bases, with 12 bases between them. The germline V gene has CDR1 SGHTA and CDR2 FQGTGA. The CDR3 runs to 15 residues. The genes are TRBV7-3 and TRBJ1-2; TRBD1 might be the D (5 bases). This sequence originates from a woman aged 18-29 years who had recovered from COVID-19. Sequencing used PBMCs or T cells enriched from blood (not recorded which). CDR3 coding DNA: TGTGCCAGCAGCTTAATCGGGGGGGAAGACTATGGCTACACCTTC. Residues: CASSLIGGEDYGYTF.